Below, 23 T cell receptor beta chains from the same sample are listed, as sequenced in a study of T cell repertoires in cytomegalovirus infection. Their specific antigens are unknown. TCRdb ran MiXCR on the reads and lists one entry per CDR3 protein. This table has about 890,000 distinct CDR3 sequences, about a third appearing once. The input for sequencing was cultured CD8+ T cells from PBMCs, taken from culture after CMV antigen stimulation. Receptors originate from a human donor in good health (CMV status not recorded). Some clones in this sample may be carry-over from other donors' samples.

This sequence joins TRBV4-2 and TRBJ1-2; 7 nucleotides match TRBD1. With 0 bases clipped from V and 3 bases from J, the junction kept 7 bases outside the gene matches. CDR3 length equals 16 residues. Germline V CDR1 and CDR2: LGHNA, YNFKEQ. The CDR3: CASSQDWPGGYYGYTF. In DNA, the CDR3 is TGTGCCAGCAGCCAAGATTGGCCAGGGGGATACTATGGCTACACCTTC.

This rearrangement joins TRBV19 to TRBJ1-5; no firm D call. V lost 3 bases and J lost 3, with 15 bases in between. The germline V gene encodes CDR1 LNHDA and CDR2 SQIVND (reference sequence). The CDR3 extends over 16 amino acids. The CDR3 DNA follows: TGTGCCAGTAGTATGCATTTTGAGGACTACAATCAGCCCCAGCATTTT. Translation gives CASSMHFEDYNQPQHF.

A remark on this clonotype: Given a much more abundant clone one base away, this may be a read error. V and J are TRBV7-9 and TRBJ1-1, with D possibly matching TRBD1 (5 bases). CDR1 and CDR2 (germline): SEHNR, FQNEAQ (reference sequence). The CDR3 covers 12 residues. CDR3 sequence reads: CVSSQTGAEAFF. In DNA, the CDR3 is TGTGTCAGCAGCCAAACAGGCGCTGAAGCTTTCTTT.

This clonotype showed up many times. The V and J genes are TRBV7-6 and TRBJ2-5, with D possibly being TRBD1 (7 bases). Per the germline V gene, CDR1 is SGHVS and CDR2 is FNYEAQ. The CDR3 runs to 15 residues. The V end was cut by 2 bases, the J end by 5 bases, with 15 bases between. The CDR3 region is CASSLKATGRETQYF. CDR3 sequence (DNA): TGTGCCAGCAGCTTAAAAGCGACAGGGAGGGAGACCCAGTACTTC.

V usage is TRBV27 and J usage is TRBJ2-7; 11 nucleotides match TRBD1. Trimming took 5 bases from V and 5 from J; bases not matched to a gene: 11. The CDR3 length is 16 residues. Germline V gene sequence: CDR1 MNHEY, CDR2 SMNVEV (reference sequence). In DNA form, the CDR3 reads TGTGCCAGCAGTCCTCTACGGACAGGGGGCTTGGACGAGCAGTACGTC. Amino acids: CASSPLRTGGLDEQYV.

The sample holds a few counts of this clonotype. This rearrangement joins TRBV12-5 to TRBJ2-1; D possibly matches TRBD1 or TRBD2 (5 bases each). Trimming left V 2 bases short and J 0 bases short, with 14 bases between. The germline CDR1 and CDR2 sequences are LGHNT and FRNRAP. This CDR3 is 17 amino acids long. The CDR3 nucleotides read TGTGCTAGTGGTTTGCCACGAGGGGCCAGCTCCTACAATGAGCAGTTCTTC. It yields the protein CASGLPRGASSYNEQFF.

The rearrangement uses TRBV7-9 and TRBJ2-1; D unclear. CDR3 length: 12 amino acids. CDR1 is SEHNR and CDR2 is FQNEAQ in the germline V gene (reference sequence). The V end was cut by 8 bases, the J end by 5 bases, with 10 bases between. CDR3 loop: CASCPSNNEQFF. Here the CDR3 DNA reads TGTGCCAGCTGCCCATCAAACAATGAGCAGTTCTTC.

At least ten counts were recorded for this clonotype. The gene calls are TRBV7-3 and TRBJ2-3; D gene uncertain. Germline V lookup: CDR1 SGHTA, CDR2 FQGTGA. This CDR3 comprises 15 residues. The V gene lost 2 bases and the J gene lost 3 bases, with 12 bases spanning the gap. The CDR3 bases are TGTGCCAGCAGCTTAGCTCTAGGGCCGACAGATACGCAGTATTTT. Its translation: CASSLALGPTDTQYF. The complete variable domain, with remaining parts taken from reference TRBV7-3 and TRBJ2-3, reads GAGVSQTPSNKVTEKGKYVELRCDPISGHTALYWYRQSLGQGPEFLIYFQGTGAADDSGLPNDRFFAVRPEGSVSTLKIQRTERGDSAVYLCASSLALGPTDTQYFGPGTRLTVL.

The chain has TRBV7-6 and TRBJ2-3, with no clear D. CDR3 size: 13 residues. V dropped 3 bases and J dropped 8 bases, with 12 bases sitting between them. The germline gives CDR1 SGHVS, CDR2 FNYEAQ. The CDR3 region is CASSFGPQPTQYF. The CDR3 DNA follows: TGTGCCAGCAGCTTCGGACCGCAGCCTACGCAGTATTTT.

This clonotype was counted between two and nine times. The V and J genes are TRBV15 and TRBJ2-7; 10 positions match TRBD1. V dropped 2 bases and J dropped 2; count of bases not matched to a gene: 18. Germline assignment: CDR1 LNHNV and CDR2 YYDKDF (reference sequence). The CDR3 totals 20 residues. Written as DNA, the CDR3 is TGTGCCACCAGCAGACACCGCCGACAGGGGGCACCGAATATAGCCTACGAGCAGTACGTC. Encoded protein: CATSRHRRQGAPNIAYEQYV.

The gene calls are TRBV2 and TRBJ2-7; 8 nucleotides match TRBD2. The V and J ends lost 3 bases and 3 bases, in that order; junction bases with no gene match: 4. CDR1 is SNHLY, CDR2 FYNNEI, per germline. CDR3 length equals 14 residues. The CDR3 reads CASSDTSGIYEQYV. CDR3 sequence (DNA): TGTGCCAGCAGTGATACTAGCGGCATCTACGAGCAGTACGTC.

This sequence joins TRBV11-2 and TRBJ2-2, with D perhaps TRBD1 or TRBD2 (5 bases each). The ends were cut back, 4 bases at V and 6 bases at J, with 21 bases in the middle. The CDR3 length is 17 residues. Germline loops: CDR1 SGHAT, CDR2 FQNNGV. This CDR3 is CASSSDGWGPWAGELFF. The DNA of the CDR3 is TGTGCCAGCAGCTCAGATGGGTGGGGACCCTGGGCCGGGGAGCTGTTTTTT.

The chain carries TRBV27 and TRBJ2-2; D gene ambiguous. Germline CDR1 and CDR2: MNHEY and SMNVEV (reference sequence). V was shortened by 2 bases and J by 7 bases, with 11 bases between the two germline ends. The CDR3 loop spans 14 amino acids. The CDR3 DNA follows: TGTGCCAGCAGTTTAGAGTACAGTATCGGGGAGCTGTTTTTT. Encoded protein: CASSLEYSIGELFF.

The genes are TRBV4-1 and TRBJ2-1; D uncertain. V was trimmed by 1 base and J by 7 bases, leaving 8 bases between them. The germline V gene encodes CDR1 MGHRA and CDR2 YSYEKL. The CDR3 contains 13 residues. In nucleotides, the CDR3 is TGCGCCAGCAGCCAAGTAATAATGAATGAGCAGTTCTTC. Its protein product is CASSQVIMNEQFF.

This clonotype has just a few counts. This chain joins TRBV7-6 and TRBJ2-3, with D hard to call. CDR1 and CDR2 (germline): SGHVS, FNYEAQ. V lost 1 base, J lost 9 bases, and 8 bases lay in between. This CDR3 spans 12 amino acids. The CDR3 loop reads CASSLEGTTQYF. DNA for the CDR3: TGTGCCAGCAGCTTAGAGGGTACGACGCAGTATTTT.

The V and J genes are TRBV7-6 and TRBJ2-1; either TRBD1 or TRBD2 may fit D (6 bases each). CDR1 is SGHVS, CDR2 FNYEAQ, per germline. The CDR3 sequence is 15 residues long. V lost 4 bases and J 6 bases, leaving 16 bases between the germline ends. CDR3 sequence: CASSSGSRGGNEQFF. CDR3 sequence (DNA): TGTGCCAGCAGCTCCGGGTCCAGGGGAGGCAATGAGCAGTTCTTC.

The CDR3 region has the DNA TGTGCCATCAGGGACAGGGATGCAACTAATGAAAAACTGTTTTTT. This gives the protein CAIRDRDATNEKLFF. The rearrangement joins TRBV10-3 to TRBJ1-4; 8 nucleotides line up with TRBD1. Per germline, CDR1 ENHRY and CDR2 SYGVKD. The V gene end was trimmed by 6 bases and the J gene end by 0 bases; junction bases not matched to a gene: 3. There are 15 residues in the CDR3.

This clonotype was found a few times. The chain employs TRBV28 and TRBJ2-7; tentatively, D is TRBD1 (5 bases). Germline CDR1 reads MDHEN; CDR2 reads SYDVKM. Trimming pared 3 bases from V and 5 bases from J, leaving 17 bases between. There are 15 residues in the CDR3. In nucleotides, the CDR3 is TGTGCCAGCAGTTTGAGCCAGGGTGGTTTCCACGAGCAGTACGTC. This translates into CASSLSQGGFHEQYV.

The genes are TRBV27 and TRBJ1-2, with D perhaps TRBD1 (5 bases). V was cut by 5 bases and J by 8 bases, with 21 bases left in between. CDR3 length: 15 residues. CDR1 and CDR2 from the germline V gene are MNHEY and SMNVEV (reference sequence). CDR3 nucleotide sequence: TGTGCCAGCAGTCCCGGCGGGGGGGGGTGGGACGGCTACACCTTC. This encodes CASSPGGGGWDGYTF.

The chain uses TRBV4-2 and TRBJ2-2; 9 bases align to TRBD2. V was pared by 0 bases and J by 5 bases, with 10 bases of the junction left unmatched. The CDR3 consists of 18 residues. Germline V gene sequence: CDR1 LGHNA, CDR2 YNFKEQ. The CDR3 spells CASSQDPLAGAGTGELFF. Written as DNA, the CDR3 is TGTGCCAGCAGCCAAGATCCCTTAGCGGGGGCAGGAACCGGGGAGCTGTTTTTT.

The table lists this clonotype with a few counts. Sequence at one end of the junction differs from germline and may be a read error. V gene TRBV7-6 combines with J gene TRBJ2-6, with 10 nucleotides matching TRBD1. CDR1 is SGHVS, CDR2 FNYEAQ, per germline. This CDR3 has 17 residues. The chain's CDR3 is CASSPGQGFGGANVLTF. Written as DNA, the CDR3 is TGTGCTAGCAGCCCGGGACAGGGGTTTGGTGGGGCCAACGTCCTGACTTTC.

The V gene is TRBV13, the J gene TRBJ2-2; perhaps TRBD1 as D (5 bases). The V gene lost 5 bases and the J gene lost 4 bases, with 11 bases spanning the gap. CDR1 is PRHDT, CDR2 FYEKMQ, per germline (reference sequence). This CDR3 is 14 amino acids long. CDR3 protein: CASSNQDSTGELFF. The CDR3 DNA is TGTGCCAGCAGCAACCAAGACAGCACCGGGGAGCTGTTTTTT.

A few counts support this clonotype. The gene calls are TRBV28 and TRBJ1-4; D is unclear. The CDR3 totals 17 residues. Germline V gene sequence: CDR1 MDHEN, CDR2 SYDVKM. V lost 2 bases and J 8 bases, leaving 21 bases between the germline ends. The DNA for the CDR3 is TGTGCCAGCAGTTTAATACTTTCCTCCCTAAAGGAGGAAAAACTGTTTTTT. Its protein product is CASSLILSSLKEEKLFF.